The 30 T cell receptor beta chains below were found in one sample sequenced in a study of blood T cell repertoires in COVID-19. Data came from immunoSEQ multiplex PCR; TCRdb stores just in-frame clones and leaves some out. Of 200,000 to 300,000 clones in the sample, nearly 85% were seen once. The source material was peripheral blood. These receptors all come from a human donor in a cohort sampled during active COVID-19.

A remark on this clone: Other nucleotide sequences in the sample specify the same CDR3. This sequence joins TRBV5-1 and TRBJ2-5, with 7 bases identical to TRBD1. CDR1 SGHRS and CDR2 YFSETQ come from the germline V gene. This CDR3 spans 13 amino acids. V trimming: 4 bases; J trimming: 2 bases; junction bases outside the gene matches: 2. CDR3 sequence: CASSLQGQETQYF. The CDR3 DNA reads TGCGCCAGCAGCCTACAGGGGCAAGAGACCCAGTACTTC.

The J gene is TRBJ2-3, the V gene TRBV4-2; 8 nucleotides align to TRBD2. Losses at the gene ends were 1 base for V and 2 bases for J; bases not matched to a gene: 8. This CDR3 region has 17 residues. In germline, CDR1 is LGHNA, CDR2 YNFKEQ. CDR3 loop: CASSQALSGEPTDTQYF. The CDR3 DNA follows: TGTGCCAGCAGCCAAGCTCTTAGCGGGGAACCCACAGATACGCAGTATTTT.

J is TRBJ2-5 and V is TRBV6-5, with TRBD1 as a possible D gene (7 bases). From germline, CDR1 is MNHEY and CDR2 SVGAGI. Between the trimmed V and J ends, which lost 10 bases and 2 bases, there was a span of 14 bases. CDR3 length equals 13 residues. CDR3 nucleotide sequence: TGTGCCACCCGACAGGGAGGACAAGAGACCCAGTACTTC. It codes for CATRQGGQETQYF.

The chain recombines TRBV19 with TRBJ2-5; 12 bases align to TRBD2. In germline, CDR1 is LNHDA, CDR2 SQIVND (reference sequence). The CDR3 length is 16 residues. V lost 4 bases and J lost 5; bases outside the gene matches: 8. The CDR3 loop is CASSRLAGAGGETQYF. The CDR3 bases are TGTGCCAGTAGTAGACTAGCGGGAGCCGGGGGGGAGACCCAGTACTTC.

The chain joins TRBV5-1 to TRBJ2-1, with a possible D match to TRBD2 (6 bases). The V and J ends lost 2 bases and 8 bases respectively, with 17 bases between them. CDR3 length: 15 residues. Per the germline V gene, CDR1 is SGHRS and CDR2 is YFSETQ. The DNA of the CDR3 is TGCGCCAGCAGCTTAACTAGCTCTCTAAGGGATGAGCAGTTCTTC. It translates to CASSLTSSLRDEQFF.

This chain uses TRBV10-2 with TRBJ1-5; 7 bases map to TRBD1. Trimming at V came to 5 bases and at J to 7 bases, leaving 8 bases not matched to a gene. The CDR3 length is 14 residues. Germline loops: CDR1 WSHSY, CDR2 SAAADI. In nucleotides, the CDR3 is TGCGCCAGCAGTCCGGGGACAGAGAGGCAGCCCCAGCATTTT. This sequence encodes CASSPGTERQPQHF.

With respect to this clone: This sample includes further DNA sequences coding for the same CDR3. The chain employs TRBV2 and TRBJ1-1; maybe TRBD1 (5 bases). The CDR3 is 13 amino acids. Between the trimmed V and J ends, which lost 4 bases and 2 bases, there was a span of 8 bases. CDR1 SNHLY and CDR2 FYNNEI come from the germline V gene. The CDR3 is CASSVTGNTEAFF. The CDR3 DNA is TGTGCCAGCAGTGTTACAGGTAACACTGAAGCTTTCTTT.

The chain carries TRBV6-1 and TRBJ1-5; D is uncertain. Between the trimmed V and J ends, which lost 0 bases and 7 bases, there was a span of 16 bases. CDR3 length: 16 amino acids. Germline V lookup: CDR1 MNHNS, CDR2 SASEGT. CDR3 sequence reads: CASSEAQVWGGQPQHF. In DNA, the CDR3 is TGTGCCAGCAGTGAAGCGCAAGTCTGGGGAGGCCAGCCCCAGCATTTT.

This clone was recorded at least ten times. This chain uses TRBV18 with TRBJ1-1; D gene ambiguous. V was shortened by 2 bases and J by 5 bases, with 9 bases between the two germline ends. The CDR3 extends over 13 amino acids. From germline, CDR1 is KGHSH and CDR2 LQKENI. As DNA, the CDR3 is TGTGCCAGCTCACCAGCAATAGAGACTGAAGCTTTCTTT. Encoded protein: CASSPAIETEAFF.

This clone showed up just once. The genes are TRBV19 and TRBJ2-7; the D gene is possibly TRBD1 (5 bases). The CDR3 totals 13 residues. V lost 3 bases to trimming and J lost 2 bases, with 8 bases between them. CDR1 LNHDA and CDR2 SQIVND come from the germline V gene (reference sequence). The chain's CDR3 is CASSIGRAYEQYF. CDR3 nucleotides: TGTGCCAGTAGTATTGGCAGGGCCTACGAGCAGTACTTC.

The rearrangement uses TRBV2 and TRBJ2-3, with 8 bases fitting TRBD2. The CDR3 loop spans 16 amino acids. J lost 5 bases, V lost 7 bases, and 14 bases had no gene match. Germline CDR1 SNHLY, CDR2 FYNNEI. Here the CDR3 DNA reads TGTGCCAGCACCAGGAGAGCGCGGGAGGCGGAAGATACGCAGTATTTT. Encoded protein: CASTRRAREAEDTQYF. The entire variable domain, with the rest obtained from reference TRBV2 and TRBJ2-3, is as follows: EPEVTQTPSHQVTQMGQEVILRCVPISNHLYFYWYRQILGQKVEFLVSFYNNEISEKSEIFDDQFSVERPDGSNFTLKIRSTKLEDSAMYFCASTRRAREAEDTQYFGPGTRLTVL.

The rearrangement links TRBV10-3 to TRBJ2-5; D not resolved. The germline V and J ends were trimmed by 3 bases and 1 base, with 6 bases remaining between them. This CDR3 has 13 amino acids. Germline-derived CDR1 and CDR2 are ENHRY and SYGVKD. CDR3 in amino acids: CAISEYIQETQYF. The CDR3 bases are TGTGCCATCAGTGAATACATCCAAGAGACCCAGTACTTC.

J is TRBJ2-5 and V is TRBV11-2, with D perhaps TRBD1 (6 bases). Trimming cost V 3 bases and J 5 bases, with 10 bases left between them. Germline CDR1 SGHAT, CDR2 FQNNGV. This CDR3 has 13 residues. CDR3 sequence: CASSFGQTETQYF. The DNA of the CDR3 is TGTGCCAGCAGCTTTGGACAGACGGAGACCCAGTACTTC.

J is TRBJ1-1 and V is TRBV10-3; D may be TRBD1 (5 bases). Germline V gene sequence: CDR1 ENHRY, CDR2 SYGVKD. The CDR3 is made up of 12 amino acids. The V gene lost 7 bases and the J gene lost 6 bases, with 12 bases spanning the gap. The CDR3 loop is CAIKAGPAEAFF. The CDR3 nucleotides read TGTGCCATCAAGGCAGGGCCCGCTGAAGCTTTCTTT.

The chain combines TRBV5-1 with TRBJ1-3; the match to TRBD1 covers 7 bases. The CDR3 is 14 amino acids. Germline V CDR1 and CDR2: SGHRS, YFSETQ. Losses at the gene ends were 0 bases for V and 4 bases for J; bases not matched to a gene: 1. This CDR3 reads CASSLEQGGNTIYF. The CDR3 region has the DNA TGCGCCAGCAGCTTGGAACAGGGGGGAAACACCATATATTTT.

This rearrangement joins TRBV5-1 to TRBJ1-2, with TRBD1 as a possible D gene (5 bases). Germline lookup yields CDR1 SGHRS and CDR2 YFSETQ. V shed 0 bases and J shed 7 bases, with 10 bases lying between them. The CDR3 has 13 residues. CDR3 nucleotides: TGCGCCAGCAGCTTGGATGGCCAGGGTGGCTACACCTTC. Residues: CASSLDGQGGYTF.

This chain uses TRBV30 with TRBJ1-1; no firm D call. V lost 0 bases and J lost 1, with 15 bases in between. Germline CDR1 is GTSNPN and CDR2 is SVGIG (reference sequence). The length of the CDR3 is 16 residues. CDR3 region: CAWSVRRIQTNTEAFF. The CDR3 coding sequence is TGTGCCTGGAGTGTACGACGAATACAGACGAACACTGAAGCTTTCTTT.

The DNA of the CDR3 is TGTGCCAGCAGCCCCCCCTTGCGGCAGGGGCTCGAGGCCAAAAACATTCAGTACTTC. This translates into CASSPPLRQGLEAKNIQYF. The rearrangement joins TRBV11-2 to TRBJ2-4, with D possibly being TRBD1 (6 bases). V shed 5 bases and J shed 1 base, with 24 bases lying between them. The CDR3 has 19 residues. Germline CDR1 is SGHAT and CDR2 is FQNNGV.

The rearrangement uses TRBV4-1 and TRBJ1-2, with 10 bases aligning to TRBD1. The J segment lost 6 bases and the V segment lost 3 bases, leaving 10 bases of the junction unmatched. CDR1 is MGHRA, CDR2 YSYEKL, per germline. CDR3 length: 16 residues. CDR3 DNA sequence: TGCGCCAGCAGCCAGGCTCCGGGACAGGGGTTTAATGGCTACACCTTC. It translates to CASSQAPGQGFNGYTF.

The rearrangement links TRBV3-1 (or the pseudogene TRBV3-2) to TRBJ1-2, with TRBD1 identical over 9 bases. The germline V gene has CDR1 LGHDT and CDR2 YNNKEL (reference sequence). V was clipped by 8 bases and J by 4 bases; unmatched bases: 5. This CDR3 is built from 13 residues. The CDR3 bases are TGTGCCAGCGGGGGACAGGGCGGCTATGGCTACACCTTC. Its translation is CASGGQGGYGYTF.

Here the CDR3 DNA reads TGTGCCAGCAGTCCTCAAGACCCGGCAGGAACTGAAGCTTTCTTT. This translates into CASSPQDPAGTEAFF. V and J are TRBV27 and TRBJ1-1; D uncertain. Germline CDR1 and CDR2: MNHEY and SMNVEV (reference sequence). The CDR3 extends over 15 amino acids. With 5 bases removed from V and 5 bases from J, the gap between germline ends came to 18 bases.

This clone was counted between two and nine times. The V and J genes are TRBV5-1 and TRBJ2-3, with 9 bases aligning to TRBD2. This CDR3 contains 14 residues. The V segment lost 0 bases and the J segment 7 bases; nucleotides outside the gene matches: 3. Germline V CDR1 and CDR2: SGHRS, YFSETQ. CDR3 nucleotide sequence: TGCGCCAGCAGCTTGGGTAGCGGGGGAAATACGCAGTATTTT. This gives the protein CASSLGSGGNTQYF.

The rearrangement links TRBV9 to TRBJ2-1; TRBD2 might be the D (6 bases). Germline V gene sequence: CDR1 SGDLS, CDR2 YYNGEE. Deletions cut 4 bases from V and 5 bases from J, with 19 bases between. The CDR3 length is 16 residues. The DNA for the CDR3 is TGTGCCAGCAGCTCACCCCAGGAGGGGCTAGACAATGAGCAGTTCTTC. This gives the protein CASSSPQEGLDNEQFF. The full variable domain, in which reference TRBV9 and TRBJ2-1 provide the parts outside the CDR3, is DSGVTQTPKHLITATGQRVTLRCSPRSGDLSVYWYQQSLDQGLQFLIQYYNGEERAKGNILERFSAQQFPDLHSELNLSSLELGDSALYFCASSSPQEGLDNEQFFGPGTRLTVL.

The gene calls are TRBV5-1 and TRBJ2-3, with D tentatively TRBD2 (6 bases). This CDR3 contains 12 residues. From germline, CDR1 is SGHRS and CDR2 YFSETQ. V was pared by 7 bases and J by 1 base, with 7 bases between. The CDR3 DNA reads as TGCGCCAGCGGGACTCGCACAGATACGCAGTATTTT. Translated, it gives CASGTRTDTQYF. The variable domain in full, with the rest retrieved from reference TRBV5-1 and TRBJ2-3, is KAGVTQTPRYLIKTRGQQVTLSCSPISGHRSVSWYQQTPGQGLQFLFEYFSETQRNKGNFPGRFSGRQFSNSRSEMNVSTLELGDSALYLCASGTRTDTQYFGPGTRLTVL.

The genes are TRBV5-1 and TRBJ1-1; a weak D match, TRBD1 (5 bases). Germline assignment: CDR1 SGHRS and CDR2 YFSETQ. The CDR3 runs 12 residues. V was shortened by 0 bases and J by 8 bases, with 8 bases between the two germline ends. The CDR3 region is CASSLDSGEAFF. CDR3 DNA sequence: TGCGCCAGCAGCTTGGATTCAGGGGAAGCTTTCTTT.

The V call is TRBV14, the J call TRBJ1-6; no clear D. The length of the CDR3 is 14 residues. Germline V gene data show CDR1 as SGHDN and CDR2 as FVKESK. Trimming pared 0 bases from V and 6 bases from J, leaving 6 bases between. The CDR3 sequence: CASSQDTANSPLHF. The CDR3 nucleotides are TGTGCCAGCAGCCAAGATACAGCTAATTCACCCCTCCACTTT.

The V call is TRBV29-1, the J call TRBJ2-1, with D maybe TRBD1 (9 bases). The V and J ends lost 2 bases and 5 bases respectively, with 22 bases between them. Looked up from germline, CDR1 is SQVTM and CDR2 is ANQGSEA. This CDR3 is 17 amino acids long. This CDR3 reads CSVESLAGTGRNNEQFF. The CDR3, as DNA: TGCAGCGTTGAAAGTTTAGCGGGGACAGGGCGAAACAATGAGCAGTTCTTC.

The rearrangement links TRBV5-1 to TRBJ2-4; 8 positions match TRBD2. CDR1 is SGHRS and CDR2 is YFSETQ in the germline V gene. The J segment lost 0 bases and the V segment lost 6 bases, leaving 2 bases of the junction unmatched. The CDR3 sequence is 14 residues long. CDR3 coding DNA: TGCGCCAGCAAGCTAGCGGGAGCCAAAAACATTCAGTACTTC. Protein product: CASKLAGAKNIQYF.

This clone came up a few times. This chain links TRBV2 with TRBJ1-4; D possibly corresponds to TRBD1 (6 bases). This CDR3 has 15 amino acids. V was trimmed by 1 base and J by 3 bases, leaving 9 bases between them. The germline CDR1 and CDR2 sequences are SNHLY and FYNNEI. The DNA for the CDR3 is TGTGCCAGCAGTGAAGAGGGGGTGGCTAATGAAAAACTGTTTTTT. It translates to CASSEEGVANEKLFF.

The V and J genes are TRBV2 and TRBJ2-1; perhaps TRBD2 as D (5 bases). This CDR3 comprises 15 residues. Germline CDR1 SNHLY, CDR2 FYNNEI. V gave up 4 bases and J gave up 3 bases, with 13 bases separating them. CDR3 coding DNA: TGTGCCAGCAGTGCGGGCGGGTCCTTCTACAATGAGCAGTTCTTC. Amino acids: CASSAGGSFYNEQFF.